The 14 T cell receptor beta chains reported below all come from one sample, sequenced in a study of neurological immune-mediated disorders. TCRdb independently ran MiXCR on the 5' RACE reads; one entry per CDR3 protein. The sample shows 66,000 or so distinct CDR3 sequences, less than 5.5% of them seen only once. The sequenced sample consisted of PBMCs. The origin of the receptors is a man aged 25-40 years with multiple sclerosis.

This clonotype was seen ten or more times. CDR3 coding DNA: TGTGCCATCAGTGAGTCGGGGGGCTATACGCAGTATTTT. Translating gives CAISESGGYTQYF. The J gene is TRBJ2-3, the V gene TRBV10-3; either TRBD1 or TRBD2 may supply D (6 bases each). This CDR3 is built from 13 residues. Germline values: CDR1 ENHRY, CDR2 SYGVKD. V was pared by 0 bases and J by 7 bases, with 8 bases between.

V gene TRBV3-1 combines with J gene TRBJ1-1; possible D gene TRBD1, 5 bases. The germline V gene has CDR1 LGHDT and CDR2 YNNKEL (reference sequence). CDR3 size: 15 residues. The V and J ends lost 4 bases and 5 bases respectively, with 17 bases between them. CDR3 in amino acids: CASSPGTLVWTEAFF. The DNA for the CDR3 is TGTGCCAGCAGCCCGGGGACGCTTGTCTGGACTGAAGCTTTCTTT.

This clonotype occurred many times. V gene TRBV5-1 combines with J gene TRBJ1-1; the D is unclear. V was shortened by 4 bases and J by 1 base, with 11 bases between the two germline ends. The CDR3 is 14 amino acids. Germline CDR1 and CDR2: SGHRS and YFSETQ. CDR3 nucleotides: TGCGCCAGCAGCCCCTGGGCGGGGAACACTGAAGCTTTCTTT. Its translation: CASSPWAGNTEAFF.

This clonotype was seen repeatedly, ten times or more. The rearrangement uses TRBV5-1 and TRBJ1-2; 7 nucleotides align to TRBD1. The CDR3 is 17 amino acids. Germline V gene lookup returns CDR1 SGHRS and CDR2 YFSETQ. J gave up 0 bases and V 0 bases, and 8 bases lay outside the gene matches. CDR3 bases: TGCGCCAGCAGCTTGGGACTGGTCGGGACAGCTAACTATGGCTACACCTTC. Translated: CASSLGLVGTANYGYTF.

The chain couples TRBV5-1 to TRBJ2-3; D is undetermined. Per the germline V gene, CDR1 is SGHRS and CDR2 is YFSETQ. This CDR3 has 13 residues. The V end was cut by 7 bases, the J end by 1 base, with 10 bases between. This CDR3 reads CASGWRRTDTQYF. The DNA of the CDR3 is TGCGCCAGCGGCTGGCGACGCACAGATACGCAGTATTTT.

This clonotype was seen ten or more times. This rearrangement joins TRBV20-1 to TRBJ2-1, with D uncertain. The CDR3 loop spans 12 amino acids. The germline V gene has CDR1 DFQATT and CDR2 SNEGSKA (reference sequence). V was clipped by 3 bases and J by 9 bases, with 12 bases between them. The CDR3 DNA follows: TGCAGTGCTAGTAAGGCGGTCCTTGAGCAGTTCTTC. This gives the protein CSASKAVLEQFF.

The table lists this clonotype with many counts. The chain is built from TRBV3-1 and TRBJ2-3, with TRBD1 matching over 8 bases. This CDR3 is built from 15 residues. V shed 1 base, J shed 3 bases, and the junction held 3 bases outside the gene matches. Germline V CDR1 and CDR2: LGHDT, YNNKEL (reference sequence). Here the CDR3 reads CASSQGDRTTDTQYF. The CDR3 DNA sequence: TGTGCCAGCAGCCAAGGGGACAGGACGACAGATACGCAGTATTTT.

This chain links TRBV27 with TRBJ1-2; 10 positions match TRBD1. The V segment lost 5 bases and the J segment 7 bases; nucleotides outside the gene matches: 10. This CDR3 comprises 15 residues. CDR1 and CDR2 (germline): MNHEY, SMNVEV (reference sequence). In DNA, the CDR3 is TGTGCCAGCAGTCAACCGACAGGGGGCGTCTCTGGCTACACCTTC. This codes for CASSQPTGGVSGYTF.

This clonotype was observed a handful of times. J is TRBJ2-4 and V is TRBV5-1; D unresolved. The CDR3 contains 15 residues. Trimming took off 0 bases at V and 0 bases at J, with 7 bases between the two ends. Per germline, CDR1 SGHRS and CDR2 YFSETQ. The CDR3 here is CASSLDRLAKNIQYF. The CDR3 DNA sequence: TGCGCCAGCAGCTTGGACCGACTAGCCAAAAACATTCAGTACTTC.

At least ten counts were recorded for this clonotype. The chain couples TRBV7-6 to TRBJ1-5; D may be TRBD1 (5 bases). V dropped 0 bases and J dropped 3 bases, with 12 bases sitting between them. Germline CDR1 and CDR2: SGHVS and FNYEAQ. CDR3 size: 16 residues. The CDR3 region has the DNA TGTGCCAGCAGCTTAGCGAGAGACAGTCTCAATCAGCCCCAGCATTTT. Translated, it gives CASSLARDSLNQPQHF.

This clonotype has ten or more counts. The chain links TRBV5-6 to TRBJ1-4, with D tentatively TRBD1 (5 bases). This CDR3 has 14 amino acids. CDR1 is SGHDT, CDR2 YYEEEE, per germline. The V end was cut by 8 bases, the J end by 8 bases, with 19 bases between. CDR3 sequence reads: CASQLGVAREKLFF. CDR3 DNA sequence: TGTGCCAGTCAGCTGGGGGTCGCAAGGGAAAAACTGTTTTTT.

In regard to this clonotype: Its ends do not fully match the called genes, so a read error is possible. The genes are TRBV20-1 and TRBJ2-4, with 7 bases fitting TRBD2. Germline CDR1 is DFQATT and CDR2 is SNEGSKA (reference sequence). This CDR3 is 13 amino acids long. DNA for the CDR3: TGCAGTGCCCTGGGACTACCGGAAAAAATTCAGTACTTC. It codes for CSALGLPEKIQYF.

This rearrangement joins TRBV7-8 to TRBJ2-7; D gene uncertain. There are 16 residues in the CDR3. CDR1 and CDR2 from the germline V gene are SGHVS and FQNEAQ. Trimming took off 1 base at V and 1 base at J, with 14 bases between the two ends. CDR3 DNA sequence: TGTGCCAGCAGCTTAGGTGCAGGCTTGGGGTCCTACGAGCAGTACTTC. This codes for CASSLGAGLGSYEQYF.

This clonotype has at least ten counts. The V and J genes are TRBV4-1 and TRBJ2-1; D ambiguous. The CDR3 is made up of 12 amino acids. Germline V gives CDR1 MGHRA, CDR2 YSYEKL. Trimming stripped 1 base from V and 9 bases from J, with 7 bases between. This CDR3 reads CASSQGASEQFF. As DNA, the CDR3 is TGCGCCAGCAGCCAAGGAGCCAGTGAGCAGTTCTTC.